The entry that follows covers one T cell receptor (beta chain) sequence. Antigen unknown. The data are from a study of cytomegalovirus exposure and HLA in healthy donors. General study results and limits: Many donors shared some public TCRs, even though most TCR sequences were rare. Cytomegalovirus-associated TCR beta chains were listed, numbering 164. Clonal expansion was found to be greater in HLA-associated TCR beta chains than in equally common others in a later analysis. Earlier analysis looked at TCR beta V segments, and most were productive about 90% or about 30% of the time.

The CDR3 consists of 14 residues. V was trimmed by 4 bases and J by 5 bases, leaving 15 bases between them. The germline gives CDR1 MNHNS, CDR2 SASEGT. In the PCR, 60 Vbeta and 13 Jbeta primers were used. Repertoires were generated with immunoSEQ multiplex PCR, while TCRdb's copy carries only in-frame clones and drops some. There are 200,000 or so clones in the sample; about 88% occur only once, and less than 0.3% lies in the top ten. This sequence joins TRBV6-1 and TRBJ2-7, with a weak D call TRBD2 (7 bases). The source material was PBMCs. The receptor was derived from a girl in the first two years of life in good health and CMV-seronegative. The CDR3 nucleotides are TGTGCCAGCAGTGCTTTATCGGGGGGCGACGAGCAGTACTTC. It translates to CASSALSGGDEQYF.